A selection of T cell receptor beta chains follows, all from one sample in a study of beta chain features in type 1 diabetes. Repertoires were generated with immunoSEQ multiplex PCR, while TCRdb's copy carries only in-frame clones and drops some. In the table there are more than 250,000 clones, about a fifth of which are singletons. Sequencing was done on a sample of naive CD4+ T cells from blood. These receptors originate from a woman between 40 and 50 years old with type 1 diabetes. CDR3s include the opening cysteine and the closing phenylalanine or tryptophan. Fields, in order: D gene, J gene, V gene, clone size, CDR3 DNA, CDR3 protein. D genes are given only for firm matches. The size of a clone is reported for some rows only, either as once, few or many, or as a class for expanded clones.

d_gene: TRBD1; j_gene: TRBJ2-1; v_gene: TRBV19; abundance: few; CDR3nt: TGTGCCAGTAGTCCCGGGACAGGGCTTTACAATGAGCAGTTCTTC; CDR3aa: CASSPGTGLYNEQFF
d_gene: .; j_gene: TRBJ1-1; v_gene: TRBV5-4; abundance: .; CDR3nt: TGTGCCAGCAGGTTGACAGGAAACACTGAAGCTTTCTTT; CDR3aa: CASRLTGNTEAFF
d_gene: .; j_gene: TRBJ2-1; v_gene: TRBV4-1; abundance: .; CDR3nt: TGCGCCAGCAGCCAAGAAGGTTCACGAGGGCAGTTCTTC; CDR3aa: CASSQEGSRGQFF
d_gene: TRBD2; j_gene: TRBJ2-3; v_gene: TRBV7-9; abundance: .; CDR3nt: TGTGCCAGCAGCTTGACGGGGCGGGAGTTCGAAGATACGCAGTATTTT; CDR3aa: CASSLTGREFEDTQYF
d_gene: .; j_gene: TRBJ2-7; v_gene: TRBV29-1; abundance: .; CDR3nt: TGCAGCGTTGAAGGCAGGACCTACGAGCAGTACTTC; CDR3aa: CSVEGRTYEQYF
d_gene: TRBD1; j_gene: TRBJ2-7; v_gene: TRBV4-3; abundance: .; CDR3nt: TGCGCCAGCAGCCTCGACAGGGGGCCGTACGAGCAGTACTTC; CDR3aa: CASSLDRGPYEQYF
d_gene: .; j_gene: TRBJ1-1; v_gene: TRBV7-2; abundance: .; CDR3nt: TGTGCCAGCAGCTCTTCCAGGGGATTTGGCACTGAAGCTTTCTTT; CDR3aa: CASSSSRGFGTEAFF
d_gene: .; j_gene: TRBJ2-3; v_gene: TRBV27; abundance: few; CDR3nt: TGTGCCAGCACCACCATCGGACAGTTGGGCACAGATACGCAGTATTTT; CDR3aa: CASTTIGQLGTDTQYF
d_gene: TRBD2; j_gene: TRBJ2-3; v_gene: TRBV9; abundance: few; CDR3nt: TGTGCCAGCAGCGAGCGGGGCCGCACAGATACGCAGTATTTT; CDR3aa: CASSERGRTDTQYF
d_gene: .; j_gene: TRBJ1-1; v_gene: TRBV28; abundance: once; CDR3nt: TGTGCCAGCAGCCCTGGACAGAGAGAAGCTTTCTTT; CDR3aa: CASSPGQREAFF
d_gene: .; j_gene: TRBJ1-1; v_gene: TRBV30; abundance: few; CDR3nt: TGTGCCTGGAGTGTAGGTGGCGACAGGCCGAACACTGAAGCTTTCTTT; CDR3aa: CAWSVGGDRPNTEAFF
d_gene: .; j_gene: TRBJ2-2; v_gene: TRBV7-2; abundance: .; CDR3nt: TGTGCCAGCAGCTTTTATGTACAGGGAAGCACCGGGGAGCTGTTTTTT; CDR3aa: CASSFYVQGSTGELFF
d_gene: .; j_gene: TRBJ1-5; v_gene: TRBV19; abundance: few; CDR3nt: TGTGCCAGTAGTCCCCAGGCTCTTAATAGGCCCCAGCATTTT; CDR3aa: CASSPQALNRPQHF
d_gene: .; j_gene: TRBJ2-7; v_gene: TRBV5-1; abundance: .; CDR3nt: TGCGCCAGCAGCCAAGCGGAGCCTCCTGCCGCCGAGCAGTACTTC; CDR3aa: CASSQAEPPAAEQYF
d_gene: TRBD1; j_gene: TRBJ1-4; v_gene: TRBV4-3; abundance: few; CDR3nt: TGCGCCAGCAGCCAAGTGGACAGGGGACGTGCAACTAATGAAAAACTGTTTTTT; CDR3aa: CASSQVDRGRATNEKLFF
d_gene: .; j_gene: TRBJ1-1; v_gene: TRBV5-1; abundance: .; CDR3nt: TGCGCCAGCAGCTTAGGGGTGCCGAACACTGAAGCTTTCTTT; CDR3aa: CASSLGVPNTEAFF
d_gene: .; j_gene: TRBJ1-5; v_gene: TRBV19; abundance: .; CDR3nt: TGTGCCAGTAGAGCAGGAGGCCAGCCCCAGCATTTT; CDR3aa: CASRAGGQPQHF
d_gene: TRBD1; j_gene: TRBJ2-1; v_gene: TRBV18; abundance: .; CDR3nt: TGTGCCAGCGTCCGACAGGGCGGAGGCAATGAGCAGTTCTTC; CDR3aa: CASVRQGGGNEQFF
d_gene: .; j_gene: TRBJ2-1; v_gene: TRBV5-1; abundance: .; CDR3nt: TGCGCCAGCAGCTTGGTTACCAGGGAGGTCCTAGGTGAGCAGTTCTTC; CDR3aa: CASSLVTREVLGEQFF
d_gene: .; j_gene: TRBJ1-1; v_gene: TRBV6-6; abundance: few; CDR3nt: TGTGCCAGCAGTCCACCGACAGGTAGTGGCACTGAAGCTTTCTTT; CDR3aa: CASSPPTGSGTEAFF
d_gene: TRBD1; j_gene: TRBJ1-1; v_gene: TRBV11-1; abundance: few; CDR3nt: TGTGCCAGCAGCACGGACAGGGAGGACACTGAAGCTTTCTTT; CDR3aa: CASSTDREDTEAFF
d_gene: .; j_gene: TRBJ1-1; v_gene: TRBV5-6; abundance: .; CDR3nt: TGTGCCAGCAGCCAGAACACTGAAGCTTTCTTT; CDR3aa: CASSQNTEAFF
d_gene: .; j_gene: TRBJ1-6; v_gene: TRBV2; abundance: .; CDR3nt: TGTGCCAGCATAGGCGGGGTGGAGTCACCCCTCCACTTT; CDR3aa: CASIGGVESPLHF
d_gene: .; j_gene: TRBJ1-5; v_gene: TRBV30; abundance: few; CDR3nt: TGTGCCTGCCAGACAGATAGCAATCAGCCCCAGCATTTT; CDR3aa: CACQTDSNQPQHF
d_gene: .; j_gene: TRBJ2-2; v_gene: TRBV30; abundance: few; CDR3nt: TGTGCCTGGAGGGCCTGGAGGCCTCAAGTAGAGCTGTTTTTT; CDR3aa: CAWRAWRPQVELFF
d_gene: .; j_gene: TRBJ2-5; v_gene: TRBV7-9; abundance: .; CDR3nt: TGTGCCAGCAGCTTAGGGAGGTGGTACCAAGAGACCCAGTACTTC; CDR3aa: CASSLGRWYQETQYF
d_gene: TRBD1; j_gene: TRBJ1-2; v_gene: TRBV27; abundance: .; CDR3nt: TGTGCCAGCAGTTTGAGGGGTCAGGGGGCGGACTATGGCTACACCTTC; CDR3aa: CASSLRGQGADYGYTF
d_gene: TRBD1; j_gene: TRBJ2-4; v_gene: TRBV6-6; abundance: .; CDR3nt: TGTGCCAGCACCGGGACAGGGGACCTCAAAAACATTCAGTACTTC; CDR3aa: CASTGTGDLKNIQYF
d_gene: .; j_gene: TRBJ1-1; v_gene: TRBV18; abundance: few; CDR3nt: TGTGCCAGCTCACTAGGGGCACGGATGAACACTGAAGCTTTCTTT; CDR3aa: CASSLGARMNTEAFF
d_gene: .; j_gene: TRBJ1-6; v_gene: TRBV29-1; abundance: .; CDR3nt: TGCAGCGTTCGACAGAATAATTCACCCCTCCACTTT; CDR3aa: CSVRQNNSPLHF
d_gene: TRBD1; j_gene: TRBJ1-2; v_gene: TRBV5-4; abundance: .; CDR3nt: TGTGCCAGCATCCCGGGACAGTCCTATGGCTACACCTTC; CDR3aa: CASIPGQSYGYTF
d_gene: TRBD1; j_gene: TRBJ2-7; v_gene: TRBV15; abundance: .; CDR3nt: TGTGCCACCAGCCAAGATCCGCCGGGACAGGGAAGGGACGAGCAGTACTTC; CDR3aa: CATSQDPPGQGRDEQYF
d_gene: .; j_gene: TRBJ2-1; v_gene: TRBV7-9; abundance: few; CDR3nt: TGTGCCAGCAGCCCGAGGAGGGCCTCTTCCTCCTACAATGAGCAGTTCTTC; CDR3aa: CASSPRRASSSYNEQFF
d_gene: TRBD1; j_gene: TRBJ1-2; v_gene: TRBV27; abundance: .; CDR3nt: TGTGCCAGCAGTTTCCGGACAGGGGGCCTTTTGTACACCTTC; CDR3aa: CASSFRTGGLLYTF
d_gene: .; j_gene: TRBJ2-5; v_gene: TRBV29-1; abundance: .; CDR3nt: TGCAGCGTTGAGGCGGGACAGTTTCAAGAGACCCAGTACTTC; CDR3aa: CSVEAGQFQETQYF
d_gene: TRBD2; j_gene: TRBJ2-7; v_gene: TRBV7-2; abundance: .; CDR3nt: TGTGCCAGCAGCTTCATATCCGGGACTAGATCTCGGTACGAGCAGTACTTC; CDR3aa: CASSFISGTRSRYEQYF
d_gene: .; j_gene: TRBJ1-5; v_gene: TRBV6-5; abundance: .; CDR3nt: TGTGCCAGCAGAAACAGGGGCAATCAGCCCCAGCATTTT; CDR3aa: CASRNRGNQPQHF
d_gene: TRBD1; j_gene: TRBJ1-1; v_gene: TRBV4-2; abundance: .; CDR3nt: TGTGCCAGCAGCTTGGCCAGGGGGCTCGACACTGAAGCTTTCTTT; CDR3aa: CASSLARGLDTEAFF
d_gene: .; j_gene: TRBJ1-1; v_gene: TRBV2; abundance: few; CDR3nt: TGTGCCAGCGGGGGGGGCCGACTAAACACTGAAGCTTTCTTT; CDR3aa: CASGGGRLNTEAFF
d_gene: .; j_gene: TRBJ1-2; v_gene: TRBV25-1; abundance: .; CDR3nt: TGTGCCAGCAGTGAATACGAGGGTGCGGGTGACTATGGCTACACCTTC; CDR3aa: CASSEYEGAGDYGYTF
d_gene: TRBD2; j_gene: TRBJ2-1; v_gene: TRBV29-1; abundance: few; CDR3nt: TGCAGCGTTGAACAGGCCACCCCGGGGGGAAACAATGAGCAGTTCTTC; CDR3aa: CSVEQATPGGNNEQFF
d_gene: TRBD1; j_gene: TRBJ1-2; v_gene: TRBV5-4; abundance: .; CDR3nt: TGTGCCAGCAGTTGGACAGGGTTGATGGGCTACACCTTC; CDR3aa: CASSWTGLMGYTF
d_gene: .; j_gene: TRBJ1-4; v_gene: TRBV9; abundance: .; CDR3nt: TGTGCCAGCAGCGGCCAGGGGAGAACTAATGAAAAACTGTTTTTT; CDR3aa: CASSGQGRTNEKLFF
d_gene: TRBD2; j_gene: TRBJ2-3; v_gene: TRBV30; abundance: .; CDR3nt: TGTGCCTGGGGACTAGCGTTTACAGATACGCAGTATTTT; CDR3aa: CAWGLAFTDTQYF
d_gene: TRBD2; j_gene: TRBJ2-5; v_gene: TRBV30; abundance: .; CDR3nt: TGTGCCTGGAGTGTGGGTAGCGGGGACACCCAGTACTTC; CDR3aa: CAWSVGSGDTQYF
d_gene: TRBD1; j_gene: TRBJ2-5; v_gene: TRBV9; abundance: few; CDR3nt: TGTGCCAGCAAGAGGGGGACAGGGGAAGAGACCCAGTACTTC; CDR3aa: CASKRGTGEETQYF